These 5 T cell receptor beta chains were all obtained from the same sample, sequenced in a study of blood T cell repertoires in COVID-19. Here immunoSEQ multiplex PCR was the method, and the copy in TCRdb shows in-frame clones only, minus some. The sample includes about 270,000 clones, roughly 85% of them seen just once. Input material: PBMCs or T cells enriched from blood (not recorded which). The source is a woman aged 50 to 60 with acute COVID-19.

The V gene is TRBV6-6, the J gene TRBJ2-2, with D possibly matching TRBD2 (5 bases). The length of the CDR3 is 15 residues. Germline CDR1 is MNHNY and CDR2 is SVGAGI (reference sequence). Trimming removed 7 bases at V and 0 bases at J, with 12 bases between. CDR3 sequence reads: CASISRDSNTGELFF. In nucleotides, the CDR3 is TGTGCCAGCATCAGCCGGGATTCGAACACCGGGGAGCTGTTTTTT.

The genes are TRBV6-5 and TRBJ1-2; D is possibly TRBD1 (5 bases). The V gene lost 6 bases and the J gene lost 4 bases, with 9 bases spanning the gap. From germline, CDR1 is MNHEY and CDR2 SVGAGI. This CDR3 contains 12 residues. The CDR3 coding sequence is TGTGCCAGCAGGGGACTGCTCTATGGCTACACCTTC. Protein product: CASRGLLYGYTF.

The chain couples TRBV2 to TRBJ1-3, with a possible D match to TRBD1 (6 bases). The CDR3 runs to 15 residues. Deletions cut 6 bases from V and 2 bases from J, with 14 bases between. Germline V CDR1 and CDR2: SNHLY, FYNNEI. The CDR3 DNA sequence: TGTGCCAGCAGCCCACCCGGGGGGCCTGGAAACACCATATATTTT. Translated: CASSPPGGPGNTIYF.

The chain's CDR3 is CASSEGTGGQPQHF. The CDR3 nucleotides read TGTGCCAGCAGTGAGGGGACAGGGGGTCAGCCCCAGCATTTT. The V gene is TRBV2, the J gene TRBJ1-5, with TRBD1 identical over 11 bases. This CDR3 spans 14 amino acids. V lost 3 bases, J lost 6 bases, and 1 base stayed unmatched. Looked up from germline, CDR1 is SNHLY and CDR2 is FYNNEI.

The J gene is TRBJ1-6, the V gene TRBV7-8, with D possibly TRBD1 on 5 matching bases. V was cut by 2 bases and J by 7 bases, with 12 bases left in between. The length of the CDR3 is 15 residues. Germline V CDR1 and CDR2: SGHVS, FQNEAQ. The CDR3 DNA reads TGTGCCAGCAGCTTAAGCCGGGGGACCAATTCACCCCTCCACTTT. Residues: CASSLSRGTNSPLHF.